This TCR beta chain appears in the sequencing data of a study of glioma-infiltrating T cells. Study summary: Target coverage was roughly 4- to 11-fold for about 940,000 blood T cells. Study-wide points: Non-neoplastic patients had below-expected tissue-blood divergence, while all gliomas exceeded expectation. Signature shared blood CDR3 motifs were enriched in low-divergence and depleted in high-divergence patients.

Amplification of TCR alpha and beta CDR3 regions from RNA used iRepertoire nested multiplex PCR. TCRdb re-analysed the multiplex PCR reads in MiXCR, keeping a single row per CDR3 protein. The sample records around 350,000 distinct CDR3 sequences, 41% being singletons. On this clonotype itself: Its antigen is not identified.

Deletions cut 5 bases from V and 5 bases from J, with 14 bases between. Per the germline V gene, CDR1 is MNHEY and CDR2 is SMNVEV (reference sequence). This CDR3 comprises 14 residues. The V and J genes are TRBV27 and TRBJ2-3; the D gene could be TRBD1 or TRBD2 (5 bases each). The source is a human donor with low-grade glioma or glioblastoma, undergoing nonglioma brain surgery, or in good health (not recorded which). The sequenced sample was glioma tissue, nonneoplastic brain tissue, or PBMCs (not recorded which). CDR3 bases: TGTGCCAGCAGTCCCCTCCCGGGACGAGATACGCAGTATTTT. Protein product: CASSPLPGRDTQYF.